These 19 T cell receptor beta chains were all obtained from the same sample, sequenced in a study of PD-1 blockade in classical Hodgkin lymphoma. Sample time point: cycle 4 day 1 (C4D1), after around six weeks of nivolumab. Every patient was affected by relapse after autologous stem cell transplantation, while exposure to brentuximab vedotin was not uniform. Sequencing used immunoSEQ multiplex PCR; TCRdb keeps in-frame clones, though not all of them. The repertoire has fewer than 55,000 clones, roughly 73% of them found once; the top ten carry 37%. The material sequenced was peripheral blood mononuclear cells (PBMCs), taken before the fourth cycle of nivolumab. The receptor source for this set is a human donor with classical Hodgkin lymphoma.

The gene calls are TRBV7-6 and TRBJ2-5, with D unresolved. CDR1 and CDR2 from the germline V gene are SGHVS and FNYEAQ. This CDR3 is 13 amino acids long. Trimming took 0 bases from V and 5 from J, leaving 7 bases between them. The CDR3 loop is CASSLAGKETQYF. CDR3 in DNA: TGTGCCAGCAGCTTAGCAGGGAAGGAGACCCAGTACTTC.

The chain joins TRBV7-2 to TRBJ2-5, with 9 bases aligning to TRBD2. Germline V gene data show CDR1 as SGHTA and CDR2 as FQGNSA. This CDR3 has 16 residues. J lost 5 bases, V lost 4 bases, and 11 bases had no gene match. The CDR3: CASSSAGLALWETQYF. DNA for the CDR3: TGTGCCAGCAGCTCCGCCGGACTAGCGTTATGGGAGACCCAGTACTTC.

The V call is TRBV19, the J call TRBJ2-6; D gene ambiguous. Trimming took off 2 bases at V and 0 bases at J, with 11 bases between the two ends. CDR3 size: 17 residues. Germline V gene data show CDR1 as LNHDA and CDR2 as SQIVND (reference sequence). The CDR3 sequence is CASSIRPQSSGANVLTF. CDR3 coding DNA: TGTGCCAGTAGTATACGACCGCAATCCTCTGGGGCCAACGTCCTGACTTTC. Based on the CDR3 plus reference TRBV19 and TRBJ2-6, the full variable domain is DGGITQSPKYLFRKEGQNVTLSCEQNLNHDAMYWYRQDPGQGLRLIYYSQIVNDFQKGDIAEGYSVSREKKESFPLTVTSAQKNPTAFYLCASSIRPQSSGANVLTFGAGSRLTVL.

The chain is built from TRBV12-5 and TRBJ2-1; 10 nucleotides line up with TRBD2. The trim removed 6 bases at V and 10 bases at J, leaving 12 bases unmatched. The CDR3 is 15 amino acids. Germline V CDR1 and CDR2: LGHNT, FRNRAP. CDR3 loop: CASGSPSGGAQEQFF. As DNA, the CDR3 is TGTGCTAGTGGATCCCCGAGCGGGGGGGCCCAAGAGCAGTTCTTC. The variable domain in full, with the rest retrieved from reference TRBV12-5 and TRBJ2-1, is DARVTQTPRHKVTEMGQEVTMRCQPILGHNTVFWYRQTMMQGLELLAYFRNRAPLDDSGMPKDRFSAEMPDATLATLKIQPSEPRDSAVYFCASGSPSGGAQEQFFGPGTRLTVL.

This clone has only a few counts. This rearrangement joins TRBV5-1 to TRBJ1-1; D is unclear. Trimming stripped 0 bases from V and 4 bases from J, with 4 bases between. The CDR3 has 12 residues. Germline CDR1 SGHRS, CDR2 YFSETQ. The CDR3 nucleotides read TGCGCCAGCAGCTTGGATGTCACTGAAGCTTTCTTT. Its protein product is CASSLDVTEAFF.

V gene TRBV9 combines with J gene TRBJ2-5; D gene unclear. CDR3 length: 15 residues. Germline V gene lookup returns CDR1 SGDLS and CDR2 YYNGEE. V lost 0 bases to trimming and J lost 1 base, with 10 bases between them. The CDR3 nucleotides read TGTGCCAGCAGCGTAGGTGGGTGGGGCCAAGAGACCCAGTACTTC. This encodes CASSVGGWGQETQYF.

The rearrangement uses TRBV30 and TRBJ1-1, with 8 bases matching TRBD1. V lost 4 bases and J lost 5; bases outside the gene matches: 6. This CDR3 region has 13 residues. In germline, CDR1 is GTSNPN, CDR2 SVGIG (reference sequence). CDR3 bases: TGTGCCTGGAAAGACAGGGGAAAGACTGAAGCTTTCTTT. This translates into CAWKDRGKTEAFF.

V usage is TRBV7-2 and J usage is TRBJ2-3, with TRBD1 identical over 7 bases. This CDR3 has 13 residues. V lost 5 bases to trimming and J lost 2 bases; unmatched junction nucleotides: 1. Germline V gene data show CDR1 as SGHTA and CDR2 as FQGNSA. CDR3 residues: CASSEGATDTQYF. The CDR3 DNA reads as TGTGCCAGCAGCGAGGGGGCCACAGATACGCAGTATTTT.

The CDR3 DNA is TGTGCCAGCTCTCTCTCCCACCCAGGGGGCTTTCAGCCCCAGCATTTT. Its translation: CASSLSHPGGFQPQHF. This chain uses TRBV18 with TRBJ1-5, with 8 bases that match TRBD1. Trimming removed 6 bases from V and 6 bases from J; junction bases left unmatched: 13. The germline CDR1 and CDR2 sequences are KGHSH and LQKENI. The CDR3 consists of 16 residues. The variable domain in full, with the rest retrieved from reference TRBV18 and TRBJ1-5, is NAGVMQNPRHLVRRRGQEARLRCSPMKGHSHVYWYRQLPEEGLKFMVYLQKENIIDESGMPKERFSAEFPKEGPSILRIQQVVRGDSAAYFCASSLSHPGGFQPQHFGDGTRLSIL.

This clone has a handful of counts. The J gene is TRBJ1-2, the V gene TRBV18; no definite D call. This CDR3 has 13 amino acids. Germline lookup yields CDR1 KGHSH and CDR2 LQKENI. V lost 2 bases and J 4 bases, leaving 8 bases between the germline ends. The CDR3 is CASSPTTGYGYTF. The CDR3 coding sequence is TGTGCCAGCTCACCAACGACGGGCTATGGCTACACCTTC.

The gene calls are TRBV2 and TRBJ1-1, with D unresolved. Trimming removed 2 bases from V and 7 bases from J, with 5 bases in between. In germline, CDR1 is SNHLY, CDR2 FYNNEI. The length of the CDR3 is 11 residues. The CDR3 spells CASSEQIEAFF. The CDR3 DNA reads TGTGCCAGCAGTGAACAGATTGAAGCTTTCTTT.

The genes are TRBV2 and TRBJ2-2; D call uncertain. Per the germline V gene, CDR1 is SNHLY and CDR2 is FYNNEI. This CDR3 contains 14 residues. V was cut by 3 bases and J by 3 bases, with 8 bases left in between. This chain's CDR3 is CASSEVGDTGELFF. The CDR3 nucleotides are TGTGCCAGCAGTGAGGTCGGAGACACCGGGGAGCTGTTTTTT.

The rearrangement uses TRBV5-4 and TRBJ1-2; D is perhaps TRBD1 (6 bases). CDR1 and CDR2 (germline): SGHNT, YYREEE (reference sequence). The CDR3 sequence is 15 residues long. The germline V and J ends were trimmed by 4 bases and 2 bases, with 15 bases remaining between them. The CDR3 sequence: CASSGGGLENYGYTF. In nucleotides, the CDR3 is TGTGCCAGCAGCGGGGGGGGCTTAGAGAACTATGGCTACACCTTC.

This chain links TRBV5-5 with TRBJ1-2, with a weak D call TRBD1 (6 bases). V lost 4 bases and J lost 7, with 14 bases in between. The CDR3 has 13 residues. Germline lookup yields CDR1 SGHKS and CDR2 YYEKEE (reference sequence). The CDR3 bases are TGTGCCAGCAGCCGAAATCAGGACAGTGGCTACACCTTC. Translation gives CASSRNQDSGYTF.

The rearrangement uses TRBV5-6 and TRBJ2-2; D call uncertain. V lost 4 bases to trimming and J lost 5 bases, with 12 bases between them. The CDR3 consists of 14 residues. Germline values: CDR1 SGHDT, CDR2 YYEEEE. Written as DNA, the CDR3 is TGTGCCAGCAGCCTCGACCTGCAGACCGGGGAGCTGTTTTTT. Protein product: CASSLDLQTGELFF.

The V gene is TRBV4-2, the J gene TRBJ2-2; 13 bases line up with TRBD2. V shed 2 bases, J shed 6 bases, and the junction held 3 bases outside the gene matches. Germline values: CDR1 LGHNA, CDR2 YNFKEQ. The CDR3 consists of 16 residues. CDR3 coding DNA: TGTGCCAGCAGCCAATGGGGGACTAGCGGGGCCGGGGAGCTGTTTTTT. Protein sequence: CASSQWGTSGAGELFF.

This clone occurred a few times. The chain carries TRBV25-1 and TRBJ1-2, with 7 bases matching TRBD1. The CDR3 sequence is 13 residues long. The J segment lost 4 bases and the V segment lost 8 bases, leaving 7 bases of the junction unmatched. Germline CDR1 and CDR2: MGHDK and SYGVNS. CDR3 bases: TGTGCCAGCGAACGGACAGGTTCCTATGGCTACACCTTC. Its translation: CASERTGSYGYTF.

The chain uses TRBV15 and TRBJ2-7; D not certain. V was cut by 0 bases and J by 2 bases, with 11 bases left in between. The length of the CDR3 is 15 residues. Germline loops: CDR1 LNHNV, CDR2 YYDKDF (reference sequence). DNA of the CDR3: TGTGCCACCAGCAGAGAGGTGACTGTTGCCTACGAGCAGTACTTC. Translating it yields CATSREVTVAYEQYF.

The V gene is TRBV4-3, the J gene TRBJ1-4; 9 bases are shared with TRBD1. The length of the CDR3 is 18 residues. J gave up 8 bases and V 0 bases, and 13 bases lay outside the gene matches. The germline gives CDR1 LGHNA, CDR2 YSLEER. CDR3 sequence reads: CASSQDSFPTGGLEKLFF. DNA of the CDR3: TGCGCCAGCAGCCAAGATAGCTTCCCGACAGGGGGACTGGAAAAACTGTTTTTT.